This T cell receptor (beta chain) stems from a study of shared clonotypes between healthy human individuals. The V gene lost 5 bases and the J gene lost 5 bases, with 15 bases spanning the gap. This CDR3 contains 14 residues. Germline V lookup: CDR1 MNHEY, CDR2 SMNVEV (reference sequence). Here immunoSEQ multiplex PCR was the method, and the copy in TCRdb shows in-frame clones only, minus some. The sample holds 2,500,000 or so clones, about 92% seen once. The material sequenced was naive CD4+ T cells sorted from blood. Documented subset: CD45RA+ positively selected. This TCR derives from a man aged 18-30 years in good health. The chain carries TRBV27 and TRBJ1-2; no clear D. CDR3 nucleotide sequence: TGTGCCAGCAGTGGACGGACGGCTCCTTATGGCTACACCTTC. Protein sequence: CASSGRTAPYGYTF.